This record concerns one TCR beta chain sequence. This clone showed up just a few times. The specificity of this receptor is unknown. No base quality information exists; no much larger clone differs at one position. The germline V gene (reference sequence) supplies CDR1 SGHKS and CDR2 YYEKEE. Ends trimmed: V by 3 bases, J by 3 bases; bases unmatched to a gene: 11. The cysteine opens and the phenylalanine closes a CDR3 of 17 amino acids. The kept DNA is CDR3 alone, 51 bases in frame from the first base. The immunoSEQ Assay, a bias-controlled multiplex PCR, was used to amplify TCRbeta CDR3 regions from genomic DNA. The original methods were these. Within the assay, amplification of reference gene primers was used to estimate how many nucleated cells each sample contained. To quantify the absolute abundance of each unique TCRbeta CDR3 rearrangement, sequence reads were collapsed and filtered. Productive Simpson clonality was computed per sample as the square root of Simpson's diversity index over productive rearrangements. Sourced from immuneACCESS, this table was stored by TCRdb with only in-frame sequences that have V and J called. A share of the clones is absent; for the studies checked, an unresolved V gene accounts for under half, and the remainder has no known explanation. V and J calls and clone size come straight from that table; D and trimming were deduced from the DNA. This sample gives 50,000 to 70,000 clones in total; 90% of them show up just once. The leading ten clones occupy about 9.1% of the sample.

This entry comes from a study of blood T cell repertoires in COVID-19 (dated by TCRdb to about 2020). Background for the entire study: Collaborator samples came from the United States, Italy and Spain and covered acute and convalescent phases of COVID-19. The material from the prospective study consisted of cDNA or gDNA derived from T cells, B-cell-depleted T cells, or PBMCs. Where available, HLA class I and class II types were obtained from metadata supplied by the sample provider rather than from assay-based typing. A freely available public database, intended as a resource for researchers studying the immune response to SARS-CoV-2, is where the repertoires were released. The samples were drawn from two sources: the first 160 participants of the ongoing ImmuneRACE study, and over 950 subjects contributed by 6 global collaborators. The dataset comprised deeply sampled blood TCRbeta repertoires from subjects exposed to, actively infected with, or recovered from COVID-19. The sample metadata nearly always contained a de-identified subject ID, COVID-19 status, age in years and sex.

Each collaborating institution followed its own protocols to collect whole blood in K2EDTA tubes. For TCRbeta analysis, collaborators shipped samples as frozen whole blood, isolated PBMCs, or DNA extracted from either of those sample types. The research as a whole found: The amount of clinical and demographic metadata varied by source and participant and was provided uncurated.

The sequencing input was peripheral blood. This receptor was taken from a woman over 75 with active COVID-19. The chain joins TRBV5-5 to TRBJ2-7, with 11 junctional bases fitting TRBD2. Here is the DNA: TGTGCCAGCAGCTCGGCCTCGGGACTAGCGGACTTCTACGAGCAGTACTTC. Its protein is CASSSASGLADFYEQYF.